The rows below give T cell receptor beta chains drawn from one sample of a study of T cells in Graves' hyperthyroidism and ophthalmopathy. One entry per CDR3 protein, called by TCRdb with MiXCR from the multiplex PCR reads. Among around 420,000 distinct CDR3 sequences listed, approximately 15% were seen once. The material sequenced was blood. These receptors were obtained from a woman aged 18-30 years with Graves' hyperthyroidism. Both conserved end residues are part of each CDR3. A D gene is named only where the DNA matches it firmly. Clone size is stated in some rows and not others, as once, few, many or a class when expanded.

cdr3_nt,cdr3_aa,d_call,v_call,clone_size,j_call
TGTGCCAGCAGCCATGGAATTGAGCAGTTCTTC,CASSHGIEQFF,NA,TRBV3-1,many,TRBJ2-1
TGTGCCAGTAGCTCAAGGGGTGGCCCCTATAATTCACCCCTCCACTTT,CASSSRGGPYNSPLHF,NA,TRBV19,many,TRBJ1-6
TGTGCCAGCAGCTCGTACGGGACGAGTGGTGAAAAACTGTTTTTT,CASSSYGTSGEKLFF,NA,TRBV5-4,NA,TRBJ1-4
TGTGCCAGCAGACCCCTAGCGGGGGGGTACGAGCAGTACTTC,CASRPLAGGYEQYF,TRBD2,TRBV6-1,many,TRBJ2-7
TGTGCCAGCAGTGATCAGAATACGCAGTATTTT,CASSDQNTQYF,NA,TRBV2,many,TRBJ2-3
TGTGCCAGCAGCGACTGGCGATACCCTAACTATGGCTACACCTTC,CASSDWRYPNYGYTF,NA,TRBV5-6,many,TRBJ1-2
TGTGCCTGGAGTGTAGGAGAAAGGCAGGGGGGGAATGAGCAGTTCTTC,CAWSVGERQGGNEQFF,NA,TRBV30,many,TRBJ2-1
TGTGCCTGGAGTGTAACAGTGCCGAGGGGCTACACCTTC,CAWSVTVPRGYTF,NA,TRBV30,many,TRBJ1-2
TGTGCCAGCAGTGGGCTGGGGGCGGGGGGGGTCACCGGGGAGCTGTTTTTT,CASSGLGAGGVTGELFF,TRBD2,TRBV6-1,NA,TRBJ2-2
TGTGCCAGCAGTGCCGACAGGGGCCCCCTCTACGAGCAGTACTTC,CASSADRGPLYEQYF,TRBD1,TRBV6-1,NA,TRBJ2-7
TGTGCCAGCAGTTACGTCCTTGGGGACGGTGGAAACACCATATATTTT,CASSYVLGDGGNTIYF,NA,TRBV6-6,many,TRBJ1-3
TGTGCCTGGAGTGTTTACAGGGAGGGCTATGGCTACACCTTC,CAWSVYREGYGYTF,NA,TRBV30,many,TRBJ1-2
TGTGCCAGCAGTTCACCGGGACTCTACTGGGGAAGCTCCTACAATGAGCAGTTCTTC,CASSSPGLYWGSSYNEQFF,NA,TRBV12-3/TRBV12-4,many,TRBJ2-1
TGCAGTGCTAGAGGGACGGCATACTACGAACAGTACTTC,CSARGTAYYEQYF,NA,TRBV20-1,many,TRBJ2-7
TGTGCCAGCAGTGAGACTAGCGGGACCTTCTACGAGCAGTACTTC,CASSETSGTFYEQYF,TRBD2,TRBV6-1,many,TRBJ2-7
TGTGCCAGTAGTATATCGGGGTCGGGTTCACCCCTCCACTTT,CASSISGSGSPLHF,NA,TRBV19,NA,TRBJ1-6
TGTGCCAGCAGCCGGCAGGACGTAGACAATGAGCAGTTCTTC,CASSRQDVDNEQFF,NA,TRBV4-2,many,TRBJ2-1
TGTGCCAGCAGCCCCGGAGCTTGGGCCGCGCAGCAGTACTTC,CASSPGAWAAQQYF,NA,TRBV5-6,few,TRBJ2-7
TGTGCCAGCAGCTTATTGGGGATCCAAGAGACCCAGTACTTC,CASSLLGIQETQYF,NA,TRBV11-2,many,TRBJ2-5
TGCAGTGCTAGAGGACTAGCGGGGGAAGGTCGCGAGCAGTACTTC,CSARGLAGEGREQYF,TRBD2,TRBV20-1,many,TRBJ2-7
TGTGCCAGCAGCCCGGACGGGAACACAGATACGCAGTATTTT,CASSPDGNTDTQYF,NA,TRBV4-2,many,TRBJ2-3
TGTGCCAGCAGTTTAACACAGGGCGGTCAGCCCCAGCATTTT,CASSLTQGGQPQHF,NA,TRBV12-3/TRBV12-4,many,TRBJ1-5
TGTGCCAGCAGACCAGGTGATCCGGGGCCTGGTTCGACCCTCCACTTT,CASRPGDPGPGSTLHF,NA,TRBV6-1,NA,TRBJ1-6
TGTGCCAGCAGCTTAGTGCCCCCGGGACTAGCGAGAACCTACGAGCAGTACTTC,CASSLVPPGLARTYEQYF,TRBD2,TRBV7-2,NA,TRBJ2-7
TGTGCCAGTAGTATCAATCCGGTCGATGGCTACACCTTC,CASSINPVDGYTF,NA,TRBV19,NA,TRBJ1-2
TGTGCCAGCAGCACAGGACAGGGTTTGAATGAAAAACTGTTTTTT,CASSTGQGLNEKLFF,TRBD1,TRBV5-4,once,TRBJ1-4
TGTGCCATCAGTGGGACTAGTCAAGAGCAGTACTTC,CAISGTSQEQYF,TRBD2,TRBV10-3,many,TRBJ2-7
TGTGCCAGCAGCTTTGACACTACAACAGATACGCAGTATTTT,CASSFDTTTDTQYF,NA,TRBV7-9,many,TRBJ2-3
TGTGCCAGCAGCCTTGACCGGGAAGGAGCCCTCCACTTT,CASSLDREGALHF,NA,TRBV7-3,many,TRBJ1-6
TGCGCCAGCAGTGAGTCAAGGCTAGCGTCTTTCTCAGATACGCAGTATTTT,CASSESRLASFSDTQYF,NA,TRBV10-1,few,TRBJ2-3
TGCGCCAGCAGCCCATCGGGGACTAGCGGGAGTATCTACGAGCAGTACTTC,CASSPSGTSGSIYEQYF,TRBD2,TRBV5-1,many,TRBJ2-7
TGTGCCACGCGACAGGGCCGGCATCAGCCCCAGCATTTT,CATRQGRHQPQHF,TRBD1,TRBV27,many,TRBJ1-5
TGTGCCAGCAGCTTAGAACGGGCGTATCCCCAAACACAAGAGACCCAGTACTTC,CASSLERAYPQTQETQYF,NA,TRBV7-9,NA,TRBJ2-5
TGTGCCAGCAGCCGGGGACAGCTATACGAGCAGTACTTC,CASSRGQLYEQYF,TRBD1,TRBV5-4,few,TRBJ2-7
TGTGCCAGCAGTTACTCTCCAGCTGAAAATGAAAAACTGTTTTTT,CASSYSPAENEKLFF,NA,TRBV6-2/TRBV6-3,NA,TRBJ1-4
TGTGCCAGCAGTGATCGAGAGAACACTGAAGCTTTCTTT,CASSDRENTEAFF,NA,TRBV2,many,TRBJ1-1
TGCGCCAGCAGCTTGGGAAGGACAGGGTACACTGAAGCTTTCTTT,CASSLGRTGYTEAFF,TRBD1,TRBV5-1,many,TRBJ1-1
TGTGCCAGCAGCCGCGGACTAGCGGGGACGGCCTCCTACAATGAGCAGTTCTTC,CASSRGLAGTASYNEQFF,TRBD2,TRBV28,many,TRBJ2-1
TGTGCCAGCAGTTCCACCCGCCTAGCGGGGGCCTTCTCTGGGGCCAACGTCCTGACTTTC,CASSSTRLAGAFSGANVLTF,TRBD2,TRBV12-3/TRBV12-4,NA,TRBJ2-6
TGCAGTGCTAAGGGGGAGGGCCTTTACGAGCAGTACTTC,CSAKGEGLYEQYF,NA,TRBV20-1,many,TRBJ2-7
TGCAGCGTTGAGAGGCGGCTGGCACTCAAGAATGGCTACACCTTC,CSVERRLALKNGYTF,NA,TRBV29-1,many,TRBJ1-2
TGTGCCAGCAGTTTTCCAGGGGTTCGAGAGACCCAGTACTTC,CASSFPGVRETQYF,NA,TRBV12-3/TRBV12-4,NA,TRBJ2-5
TGTGCCTCCGGGGGGTTCATACCGGTGAGCTCCTACAATGAGCAGTTCTTC,CASGGFIPVSSYNEQFF,TRBD2,TRBV27,many,TRBJ2-1
TGCGCCAGCAGTCTAGGTCTGGAGAACGGGGAGCTGTTTTTT,CASSLGLENGELFF,NA,TRBV5-1,NA,TRBJ2-2
TGCAGTGCTCCTAGCGGGATTTTCTACGAGCAGTACTTC,CSAPSGIFYEQYF,TRBD2,TRBV20-1,NA,TRBJ2-7
TGTGCCAGCAGTTTAGGGGGGGTGAACACCGGGGAGCTGCTTTTT,CASSLGGVNTGELLF,NA,TRBV12-3/TRBV12-4,NA,TRBJ2-2
TGCGCCAGCATGAAGCGAACGGGGAAGGATGGCTACACCTTC,CASMKRTGKDGYTF,NA,TRBV10-1,many,TRBJ1-2
TGCAGCGGGGGAGGACAGGGAGAAGCTTTCTTT,CSGGGQGEAFF,TRBD1,TRBV29-1,few,TRBJ1-1
TGCAGTGCTAGACCCTTAGCGGGGGGCGGGGATACGCAGTATTTT,CSARPLAGGGDTQYF,TRBD2,TRBV20-1,many,TRBJ2-3
TGTGCCAGCAGCTTAACTAGCGGGCGGGGTACACCTAAAGCGCAGTTCTTC,CASSLTSGRGTPKAQFF,TRBD2,TRBV7-9,many,TRBJ2-1
TGTGCCAGCAGTTTAAGGGGTGGGTTCTCCTATGGCTACACCTTC,CASSLRGGFSYGYTF,NA,TRBV27,NA,TRBJ1-2
TGTGCCAGCAGCCAAGAAAACGAGGATAGACCACTCCTCATCTACAATGAGCAGTTCTTC,CASSQENEDRPLLIYNEQFF,NA,TRBV14,NA,TRBJ2-1
TGCAGTGCTAGACCTAGCGCAGATACGCAGTATTTT,CSARPSADTQYF,NA,TRBV20-1,many,TRBJ2-3
TGTGCCAGCAGCGAGGGCTATGGCTACACCTTC,CASSEGYGYTF,NA,TRBV27,many,TRBJ1-2
TGTGCCAGCAGCCGAGGAAGCGGGGGGCGGGTAGAGACCCAGTACTTC,CASSRGSGGRVETQYF,TRBD2,TRBV12-3/TRBV12-4,many,TRBJ2-5
TGTGCCAGCAGCCCCGTGGGGGGGGCAGGCTACACCTTC,CASSPVGGAGYTF,NA,TRBV7-9,many,TRBJ1-2
TGTGCCAGCACTGAGGACAGCCGGGGCTTCTACGAGCAGTACTTC,CASTEDSRGFYEQYF,NA,TRBV6-1,few,TRBJ2-7